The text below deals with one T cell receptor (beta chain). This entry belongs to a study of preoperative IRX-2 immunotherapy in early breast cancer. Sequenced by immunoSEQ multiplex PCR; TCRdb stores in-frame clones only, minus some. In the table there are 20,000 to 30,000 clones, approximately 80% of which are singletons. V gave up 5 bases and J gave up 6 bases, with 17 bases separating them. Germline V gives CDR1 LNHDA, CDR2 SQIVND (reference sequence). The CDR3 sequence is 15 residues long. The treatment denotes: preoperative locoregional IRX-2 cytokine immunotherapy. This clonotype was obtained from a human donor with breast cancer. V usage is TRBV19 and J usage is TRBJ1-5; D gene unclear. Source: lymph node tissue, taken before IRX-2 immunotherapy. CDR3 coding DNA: TGTGCCAGTAGTGGGTTTGCGGGTGAGGGTCAGCCCCAGCATTTT. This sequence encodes CASSGFAGEGQPQHF.